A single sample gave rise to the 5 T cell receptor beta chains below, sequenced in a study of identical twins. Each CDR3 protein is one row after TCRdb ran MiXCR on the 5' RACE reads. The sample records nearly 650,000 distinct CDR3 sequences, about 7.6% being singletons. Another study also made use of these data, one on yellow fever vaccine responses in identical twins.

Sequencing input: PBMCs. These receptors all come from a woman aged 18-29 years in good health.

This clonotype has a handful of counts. The CDR3 reads CASSHLGAGGYNEQFF. In nucleotides, the CDR3 is TGTGCCAGCAGCCATCTGGGTGCCGGCGGGTACAATGAGCAGTTCTTC. The rearrangement joins TRBV14 to TRBJ2-1, with a tentative D call TRBD2 (5 bases). With 3 bases removed from V and 4 bases from J, the gap between germline ends came to 16 bases. The CDR3 is 16 residues long. Germline CDR1 SGHDN, CDR2 FVKESK.

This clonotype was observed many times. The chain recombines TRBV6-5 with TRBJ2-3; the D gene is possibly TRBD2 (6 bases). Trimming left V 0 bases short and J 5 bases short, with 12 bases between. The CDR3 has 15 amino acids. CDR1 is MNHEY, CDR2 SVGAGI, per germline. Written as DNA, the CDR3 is TGTGCCAGCAGTTACTCGACGGAGGGTAGAGATACGCAGTATTTT. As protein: CASSYSTEGRDTQYF.

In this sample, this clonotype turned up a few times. This chain's CDR3 is CASSQEGVLAGDPGELFF. CDR3 coding DNA: TGTGCCAGCAGCCAAGAAGGTGTACTAGCGGGAGACCCCGGGGAGCTGTTTTTT. This chain uses TRBV14 with TRBJ2-2, with 11 bases identical to TRBD2. The V gene's germline CDR1 is SGHDN and CDR2 FVKESK. The CDR3 is 18 amino acids. Trimming took 0 bases from V and 6 from J; bases not matched to a gene: 9. Based on the CDR3 plus reference TRBV14 and TRBJ2-2, the full variable domain is EAGVTQFPSHSVIEKGQTVTLRCDPISGHDNLYWYRRVMGKEIKFLLHFVKESKQDESGMPNNRFLAERTGGTYSTLKVQPAELEDSGVYFCASSQEGVLAGDPGELFFGEGSRLTVL.

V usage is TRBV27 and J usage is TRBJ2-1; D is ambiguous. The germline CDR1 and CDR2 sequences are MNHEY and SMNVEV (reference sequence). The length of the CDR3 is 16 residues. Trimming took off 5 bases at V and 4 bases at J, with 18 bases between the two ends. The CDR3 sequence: CASSALARVVYNEQFF. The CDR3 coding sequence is TGTGCCAGCAGTGCTCTCGCTAGGGTTGTTTACAATGAGCAGTTCTTC.

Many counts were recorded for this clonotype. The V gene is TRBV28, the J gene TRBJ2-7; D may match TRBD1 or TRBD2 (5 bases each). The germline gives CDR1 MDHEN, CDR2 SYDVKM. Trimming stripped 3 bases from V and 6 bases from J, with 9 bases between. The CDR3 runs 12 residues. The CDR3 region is CASSFGAGEQYF. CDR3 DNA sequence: TGTGCCAGCAGTTTCGGGGCGGGCGAGCAGTACTTC.